The 20 T cell receptor beta chains in this list originate from one sample, sequenced in a study of blood T cell repertoires in COVID-19. Produced via immunoSEQ multiplex PCR; TCRdb's table is partial and in-frame only. The table records some 300,000 clones, almost 90% of them present only once. The sample was peripheral blood. The receptors originated from a middle-aged woman with COVID-19, enrolled during active disease.

This clone showed up just once. This chain uses TRBV6-5 with TRBJ2-3; D might be TRBD1 (6 bases). There are 16 residues in the CDR3. Germline values: CDR1 MNHEY, CDR2 SVGAGI. Trimming left V 0 bases short and J 5 bases short, with 15 bases between. For the CDR3, the DNA is TGTGCCAGCAGTTACTCCTACAGGGTATCAGAAGATACGCAGTATTTT. This gives the protein CASSYSYRVSEDTQYF.

The chain joins TRBV28 to TRBJ1-2; TRBD1 is a possible D gene (6 bases). Germline V gene sequence: CDR1 MDHEN, CDR2 SYDVKM. This CDR3 region has 13 residues. Trimming cost V 10 bases and J 8 bases, with 20 bases left between them. The CDR3 DNA reads as TGTGCCACCCAGTCGGGGGGCGCAGGCGGCTACACCTTC. Translating gives CATQSGGAGGYTF.

This clone was seen a few times. The chain links TRBV14 to TRBJ2-7; a weak D match, TRBD1 (6 bases). The germline gives CDR1 SGHDN, CDR2 FVKESK. This CDR3 is built from 14 residues. V shed 3 bases and J shed 3 bases, with 12 bases lying between them. The CDR3 DNA follows: TGTGCCAGCAGCCATGGACAGATTTTCTACGAGCAGTACTTC. Translation: CASSHGQIFYEQYF. Full variable domain (missing parts from reference TRBV14 and TRBJ2-7): EAGVTQFPSHSVIEKGQTVTLRCDPISGHDNLYWYRRVMGKEIKFLLHFVKESKQDESGMPNNRFLAERTGGTYSTLKVQPAELEDSGVYFCASSHGQIFYEQYFGPGTRLTVT.

The chain links TRBV12-5 to TRBJ1-5, with D possibly TRBD1 on 6 matching bases. Looked up from germline, CDR1 is LGHNT and CDR2 is FRNRAP. CDR3 length equals 16 residues. Trimming shortened V by 5 bases and J by 0 bases, and 14 bases separated the two germline ends. CDR3 sequence: CASGPYREYSNQPQHF. CDR3 nucleotide sequence: TGTGCTAGTGGTCCCTACAGGGAATATAGCAATCAGCCCCAGCATTTT. The variable domain in full, with the rest retrieved from reference TRBV12-5 and TRBJ1-5, is DARVTQTPRHKVTEMGQEVTMRCQPILGHNTVFWYRQTMMQGLELLAYFRNRAPLDDSGMPKDRFSAEMPDATLATLKIQPSEPRDSAVYFCASGPYREYSNQPQHFGDGTRLSIL.

The chain links TRBV7-3 to TRBJ2-6, with D possibly being TRBD1 (6 bases). V lost 3 bases and J lost 1, with 13 bases in between. CDR3 length: 17 amino acids. Germline CDR1 SGHTA, CDR2 FQGTGA. CDR3 in amino acids: CASSLLQGRSGANVLTF. The CDR3 nucleotides read TGTGCCAGCAGCTTGCTCCAGGGGAGATCTGGGGCCAACGTCCTGACTTTC.

The rearrangement uses TRBV28 and TRBJ1-2, with 10 bases aligning to TRBD1. This CDR3 is built from 16 residues. Germline V gene lookup returns CDR1 MDHEN and CDR2 SYDVKM. J lost 1 base, V lost 6 bases, and 8 bases had no gene match. DNA for the CDR3: TGTGCCAGCAGGACAGGGGGCTTAGTCATTAACTATGGCTACACCTTC. Translated: CASRTGGLVINYGYTF.

This clone has a handful of counts. This chain uses TRBV28 with TRBJ1-6; TRBD1 is a possible D gene (5 bases). Germline CDR1 is MDHEN and CDR2 is SYDVKM. The CDR3 totals 12 residues. Deletions cut 6 bases from V and 9 bases from J, with 9 bases between. The CDR3 loop is CASRVQVSPLHF. In DNA, the CDR3 is TGTGCCAGCAGAGTACAGGTTTCACCCCTCCACTTT.

The chain combines TRBV5-1 with TRBJ2-3, with 10 bases matching TRBD2. With V trimmed by 4 bases and J by 1 base, 6 bases remained unmatched. The CDR3 sequence is 16 residues long. CDR1 and CDR2 (germline): SGHRS, YFSETQ. The CDR3 sequence is CASSIGLADRTDTQYF. In DNA form, the CDR3 reads TGCGCCAGCAGCATAGGACTAGCGGATCGCACAGATACGCAGTATTTT.

The V and J genes are TRBV7-2 and TRBJ2-7; no reliable D call. The CDR3 covers 14 residues. V shed 1 base and J shed 4 bases, with 11 bases lying between them. The germline V gene has CDR1 SGHTA and CDR2 FQGNSA. This CDR3 is CASSLVELKYEQYF. CDR3 bases: TGTGCCAGCAGCTTAGTCGAACTCAAATACGAGCAGTACTTC.

The chain carries TRBV5-1 and TRBJ2-5, with TRBD1 matching 9 bases. The CDR3 covers 16 residues. The germline CDR1 and CDR2 sequences are SGHRS and YFSETQ. The trim removed 0 bases at V and 4 bases at J, leaving 7 bases unmatched. CDR3 in amino acids: CASSLETGGWPETQYF. The CDR3 nucleotides are TGCGCCAGCAGCTTGGAGACAGGGGGTTGGCCAGAGACCCAGTACTTC.

The chain has TRBV11-2 and TRBJ1-2; possible D gene TRBD1, 5 bases. This CDR3 spans 14 amino acids. Germline V gene data show CDR1 as SGHAT and CDR2 as FQNNGV. V was clipped by 0 bases and J by 6 bases, with 11 bases between them. In DNA form, the CDR3 reads TGTGCCAGCAGCTTAGATTGGGGAGGGGATGGCTACACCTTC. It yields the protein CASSLDWGGDGYTF.

This chain links TRBV27 with TRBJ2-7; the match to TRBD2 covers 7 bases. The CDR3 is made up of 15 amino acids. Unmatched junction bases numbered 9, after V lost 3 bases and J lost 4 bases. Germline CDR1 is MNHEY and CDR2 is SMNVEV (reference sequence). The CDR3 coding sequence is TGTGCCAGCAGTTTTCTAGCGGCAGGCGGGTACGAGCAGTACTTC. This translates into CASSFLAAGGYEQYF.

The rearrangement uses TRBV28 and TRBJ1-2; TRBD1 agrees at 9 bases. V shed 5 bases, J shed 8 bases, and the junction held 12 bases outside the gene matches. The CDR3 sequence is 15 residues long. CDR1 and CDR2 (germline): MDHEN, SYDVKM. CDR3 coding DNA: TGTGCCAGCAGTCCCGGGACAGGGCGGTTGGGGGGCTACACCTTC. Translating gives CASSPGTGRLGGYTF.

V and J are TRBV7-2 and TRBJ1-4; 11 bases map to TRBD1. Trimming cost V 5 bases and J 6 bases; bases outside gene matches: 5. Looked up from germline, CDR1 is SGHTA and CDR2 is FQGNSA. CDR3 size: 15 residues. The CDR3 bases are TGTGCCAGCAGCCGGACAGGGGGCGGATATGAAAAACTGTTTTTT. Translated, it gives CASSRTGGGYEKLFF.

This clone has only a few counts. The chain combines TRBV4-2 with TRBJ2-3, with 12 positions matching TRBD2. Per germline, CDR1 LGHNA and CDR2 YNFKEQ. This CDR3 spans 15 amino acids. The V and J ends lost 1 base and 6 bases, in that order; junction bases with no gene match: 2. CDR3 amino acids: CASSQVTSGGDTQYF. For the CDR3, the DNA is TGTGCCAGCAGCCAAGTCACTAGCGGGGGGGATACGCAGTATTTT.

The chain couples TRBV3-1 (or the pseudogene TRBV3-2) to TRBJ1-1, with D possibly TRBD1 on 5 matching bases. V dropped 2 bases and J dropped 1 base, with 11 bases sitting between them. The CDR3 length is 15 residues. Germline V gene data show CDR1 as LGHDT and CDR2 as YNNKEL (reference sequence). CDR3 bases: TGTGCCAGCAGCCAATGGACAAGGGGGAACACTGAAGCTTTCTTT. Translating gives CASSQWTRGNTEAFF.

V and J are TRBV21-1 and TRBJ2-3; the DNA was not compared with TRBD2, the D call given in the table. TRBV21-1 is described as a pseudogene. The CDR3 totals 16 residues. CDR3 nucleotide sequence: TGTGCCAGCAGTTCCGGGACTAGCGGGATCGCAGATACGCAGTATTTT. It specifies CASSSGTSGIADTQYF.

V gene TRBV6-2 or TRBV6-3 combines with J gene TRBJ1-5; D perhaps matches TRBD1 (6 bases). The germline V gene has CDR1 MNHEY and CDR2 SVGEGT. The CDR3 length is 15 residues. With 2 bases removed from V and 4 bases from J, the gap between germline ends came to 12 bases. CDR3 residues: CASSYTQGTNQPQHF. In nucleotides, the CDR3 is TGTGCCAGCAGTTACACACAGGGTACGAATCAGCCCCAGCATTTT.

This clone was counted only a few times. This CDR3 is also generated by other DNA sequences in the sample. The rearrangement links TRBV27 to TRBJ2-2; 8 nucleotides align to TRBD2. CDR1 MNHEY and CDR2 SMNVEV come from the germline V gene (reference sequence). The V and J ends lost 1 base and 3 bases, in that order; junction bases with no gene match: 1. This CDR3 spans 15 amino acids. CDR3 residues: CASSLLAGHTGELFF. CDR3 nucleotide sequence: TGTGCCAGCAGTTTATTAGCGGGGCACACCGGGGAGCTGTTTTTT.

The chain has TRBV5-1 and TRBJ2-5; D unclear. Germline V CDR1 and CDR2: SGHRS, YFSETQ. The CDR3 covers 12 residues. The V end was cut by 3 bases, the J end by 2 bases, with 5 bases between. This chain's CDR3 is CASSSPQETQYF. CDR3 sequence (DNA): TGCGCCAGCAGCTCCCCTCAAGAGACCCAGTACTTC.